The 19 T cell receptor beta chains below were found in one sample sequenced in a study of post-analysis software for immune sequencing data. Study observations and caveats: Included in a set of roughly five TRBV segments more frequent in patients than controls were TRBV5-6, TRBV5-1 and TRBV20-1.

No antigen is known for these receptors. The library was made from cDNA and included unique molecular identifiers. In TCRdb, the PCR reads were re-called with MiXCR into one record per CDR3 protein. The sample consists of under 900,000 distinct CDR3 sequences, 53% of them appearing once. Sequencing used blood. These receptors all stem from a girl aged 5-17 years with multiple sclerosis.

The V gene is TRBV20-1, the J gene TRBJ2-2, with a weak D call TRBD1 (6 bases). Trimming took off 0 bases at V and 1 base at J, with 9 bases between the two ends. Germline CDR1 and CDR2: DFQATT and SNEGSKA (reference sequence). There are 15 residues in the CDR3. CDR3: CSARDGQLNTGELFF. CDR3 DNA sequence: TGCAGTGCTAGAGATGGACAGCTGAACACCGGGGAGCTGTTTTTT.

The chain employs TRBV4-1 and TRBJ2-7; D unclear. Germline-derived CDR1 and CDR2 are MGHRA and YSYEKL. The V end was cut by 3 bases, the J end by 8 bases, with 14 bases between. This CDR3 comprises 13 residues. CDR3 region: CASSQETVSKQYF. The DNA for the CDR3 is TGCGCCAGCAGCCAGGAGACGGTGTCAAAGCAGTACTTC.

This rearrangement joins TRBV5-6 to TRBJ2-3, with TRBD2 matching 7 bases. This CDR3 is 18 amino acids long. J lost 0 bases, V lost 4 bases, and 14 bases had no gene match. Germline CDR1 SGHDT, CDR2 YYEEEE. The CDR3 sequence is CASSHVAGAWASTDTQYF. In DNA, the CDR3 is TGTGCCAGCAGCCATGTAGCGGGCGCTTGGGCAAGCACAGATACGCAGTATTTT.

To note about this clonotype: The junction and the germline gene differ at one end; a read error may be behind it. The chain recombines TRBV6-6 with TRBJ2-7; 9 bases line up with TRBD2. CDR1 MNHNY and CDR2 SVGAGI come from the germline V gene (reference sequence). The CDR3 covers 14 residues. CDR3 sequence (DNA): TGTGCCAACAGTTACGGGACTAGCTTTTACGAGCAGTACTTC. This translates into CANSYGTSFYEQYF.

CDR3 nucleotides: TGTGCCAGCAGCTTAATCAATCCGGCGGGAGGAGGCACAGATACGCAGTATTTT. It specifies CASSLINPAGGGTDTQYF. The chain employs TRBV7-6 and TRBJ2-3, with 8 bases identical to TRBD2. The CDR3 has 18 residues. Germline CDR1 is SGHVS and CDR2 is FNYEAQ. Trimming at V came to 2 bases and at J to 1 base, leaving 11 bases not matched to a gene.

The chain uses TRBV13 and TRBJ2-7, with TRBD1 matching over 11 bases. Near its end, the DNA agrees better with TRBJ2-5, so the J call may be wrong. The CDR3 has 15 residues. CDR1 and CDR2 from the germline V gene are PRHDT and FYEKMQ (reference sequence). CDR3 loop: CASKRDRGLQETQYF. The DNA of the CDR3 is TGTGCCAGCAAAAGGGACAGGGGGTTGCAAGAGACCCAGTACTTC.

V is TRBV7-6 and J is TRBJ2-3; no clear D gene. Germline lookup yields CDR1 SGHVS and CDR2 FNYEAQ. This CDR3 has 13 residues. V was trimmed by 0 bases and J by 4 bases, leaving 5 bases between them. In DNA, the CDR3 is TGTGCCAGCAGCTTAGCTCTTCCAGATACGCAGTATTTT. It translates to CASSLALPDTQYF. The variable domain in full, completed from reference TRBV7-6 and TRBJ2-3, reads GAGVSQSPRYKVTKRGQDVALRCDPISGHVSLYWYRQALGQGPEFLTYFNYEAQQDKSGLPNDRFSAERPEGSISTLTIQRTEQRDSAMYRCASSLALPDTQYFGPGTRLTVL.

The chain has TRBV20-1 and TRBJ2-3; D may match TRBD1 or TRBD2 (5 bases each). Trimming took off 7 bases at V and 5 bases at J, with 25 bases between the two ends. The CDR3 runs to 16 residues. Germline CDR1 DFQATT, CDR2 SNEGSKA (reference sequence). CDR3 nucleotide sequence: TGCAGTGTCACGCCCCCACGGGACCAAGTAGGAGATACGCAGTATTTT. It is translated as CSVTPPRDQVGDTQYF.

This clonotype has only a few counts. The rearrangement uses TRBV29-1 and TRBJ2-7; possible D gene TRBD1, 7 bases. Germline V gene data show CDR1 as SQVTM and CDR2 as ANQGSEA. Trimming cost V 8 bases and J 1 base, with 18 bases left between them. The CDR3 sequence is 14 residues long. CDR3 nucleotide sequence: TGCAGCACTCGAGACAGGGAGGAATCCTACGAGCAGTACTTC. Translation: CSTRDREESYEQYF.

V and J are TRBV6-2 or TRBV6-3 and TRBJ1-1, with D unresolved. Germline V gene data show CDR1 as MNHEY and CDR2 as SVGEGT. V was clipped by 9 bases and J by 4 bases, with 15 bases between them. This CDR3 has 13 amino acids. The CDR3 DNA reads TGTGCCAGTACAGACGTGGGGTTCACTGAAGCTTTCTTT. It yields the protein CASTDVGFTEAFF.

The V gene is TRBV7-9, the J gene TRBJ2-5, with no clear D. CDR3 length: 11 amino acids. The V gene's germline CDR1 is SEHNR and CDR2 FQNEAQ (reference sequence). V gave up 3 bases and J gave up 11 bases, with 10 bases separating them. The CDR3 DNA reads TGTGCCAGCAGCTTCGCCAATGGGCAGTACTTC. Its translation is CASSFANGQYF.

The CDR3 bases are TGTGCCAGCAGTTCAACGACTAGCGGGAGCGGGAAAAACATTCAGTACTTC. Its translation: CASSSTTSGSGKNIQYF. This chain joins TRBV12-3 or TRBV12-4 and TRBJ2-4, with 12 bases aligning to TRBD2. With V trimmed by 4 bases and J by 4 bases, 8 bases remained unmatched. This CDR3 contains 17 residues.

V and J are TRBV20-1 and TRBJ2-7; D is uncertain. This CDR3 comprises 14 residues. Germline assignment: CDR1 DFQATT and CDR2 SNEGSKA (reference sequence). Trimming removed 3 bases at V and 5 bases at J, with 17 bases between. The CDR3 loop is CSASYLSGSDEQYF. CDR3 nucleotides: TGCAGTGCTAGTTACCTCTCGGGCAGCGACGAGCAGTACTTC.

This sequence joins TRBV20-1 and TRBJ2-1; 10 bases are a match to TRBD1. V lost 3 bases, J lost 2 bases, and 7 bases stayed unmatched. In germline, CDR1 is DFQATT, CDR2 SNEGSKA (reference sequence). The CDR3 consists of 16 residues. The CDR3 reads CSARDRGGRTYNEQFF. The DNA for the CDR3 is TGCAGTGCTAGGGACAGGGGGGGAAGAACCTACAATGAGCAGTTCTTC.

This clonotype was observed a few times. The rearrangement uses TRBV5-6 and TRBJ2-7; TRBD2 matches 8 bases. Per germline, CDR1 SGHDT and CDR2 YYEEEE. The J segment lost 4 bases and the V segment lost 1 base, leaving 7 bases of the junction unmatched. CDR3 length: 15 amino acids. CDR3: CASSLFTGGQYEQYF. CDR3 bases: TGTGCCAGCAGCTTGTTTACGGGAGGGCAATACGAGCAGTACTTC.

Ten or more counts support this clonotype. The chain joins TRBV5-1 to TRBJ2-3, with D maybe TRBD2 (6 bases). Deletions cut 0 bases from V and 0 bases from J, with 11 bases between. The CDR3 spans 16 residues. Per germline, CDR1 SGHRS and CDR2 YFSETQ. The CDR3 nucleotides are TGCGCCAGCAGCTTGGCCGGGGCGGGGAGCACAGATACGCAGTATTTT. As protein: CASSLAGAGSTDTQYF.

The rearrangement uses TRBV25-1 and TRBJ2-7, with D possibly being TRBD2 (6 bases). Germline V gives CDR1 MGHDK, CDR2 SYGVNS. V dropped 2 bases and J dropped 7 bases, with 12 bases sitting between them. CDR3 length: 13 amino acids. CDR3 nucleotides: TGTGCCAGCAGTGAAGCGGGACGAGGGGAGCAGTACTTC. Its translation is CASSEAGRGEQYF.

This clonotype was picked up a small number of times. DNA of the CDR3: TGTGCCATCACAGGGACAGCGAGGGGGGCCAACGTCCTGACTTTC. Its protein is CAITGTARGANVLTF. V and J are TRBV10-3 and TRBJ2-6; 7 nucleotides agree with TRBD1. V lost 7 bases to trimming and J lost 4 bases; unmatched junction nucleotides: 7. Germline lookup yields CDR1 ENHRY and CDR2 SYGVKD. The CDR3 has 15 residues.

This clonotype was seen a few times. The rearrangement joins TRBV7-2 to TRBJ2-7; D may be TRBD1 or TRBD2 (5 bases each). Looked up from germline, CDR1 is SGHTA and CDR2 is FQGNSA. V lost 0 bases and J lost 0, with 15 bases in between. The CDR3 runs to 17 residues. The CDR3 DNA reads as TGTGCCAGCAGCTTAGCCTGGGGACGAAGGAGCTCCTACGAGCAGTACTTC. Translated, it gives CASSLAWGRRSSYEQYF. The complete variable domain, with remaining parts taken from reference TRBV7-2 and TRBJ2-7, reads GAGVSQSPSNKVTEKGKDVELRCDPISGHTALYWYRQSLGQGLEFLIYFQGNSAPDKSGLPSDRFSAERTGGSVSTLTIQRTQQEDSAVYLCASSLAWGRRSSYEQYFGPGTRLTVT.